This T cell receptor (beta chain) stems from a study of blood T cells in healthy people across ages. Points from the study as a whole: Shifts in expanded clonotypes may have been confounded by donor CMV status, which was unknown. Age advanced and TCR beta diversity per million T cells fell, roughly linearly.

As concerns this clonotype: No antigen is known for it.

Together with a sample-barcoded 5' primer, a J-beta primer mix was included in a second PCR lasting about 7 to 12 cycles. The authors tagged each cDNA molecule using a template-switch adaptor with 12 random nucleotides. MiXCR was run by TCRdb on the 5' RACE reads, yielding one entry per CDR3 protein. The table has more than 900,000 distinct CDR3 sequences, roughly 28% seen once. The CDR3 is 13 amino acids. Trimming pared 2 bases from V and 6 bases from J, leaving 11 bases between. Germline CDR1 and CDR2: SGHRS and YFSETQ. This sample was also put to use in a study of T cells of mothers and their children. That source notes: Using roughly 1.5 ug per 15 ul, all extracted RNA underwent cDNA synthesis.

V gene TRBV5-1 combines with J gene TRBJ1-2; no definite D call. Sequenced sample: blood. This receptor was obtained from a middle-aged woman in good health. The CDR3 is CASSFPEGDGYTF. The CDR3 coding sequence is TGCGCCAGCAGCTTTCCGGAGGGAGATGGCTACACCTTC.